These 6 T cell receptor beta chains were sequenced from one sample in a study of metastatic and nonmetastatic thyroid tumors. Among the patients, none had received any treatment before thyroid surgery. MiXCR was used by TCRdb to re-call the PCR reads. The sample records more than 10,000 clones, approximately 31% being singletons. Source material: tumor tissue. The source is a male donor with papillary thyroid cancer or a benign thyroid nodule (not recorded which). Some clones in this sample may be carry-over from other donors' samples.

The V and J genes are TRBV11-2 and TRBJ2-2, with 10 bases aligning to TRBD2. The CDR3 length is 16 residues. Trimming removed 5 bases from V and 5 bases from J; junction bases left unmatched: 8. Germline values: CDR1 SGHAT, CDR2 FQNNGV. This chain's CDR3 is CASSHSSGSRTGELFF. In nucleotides, the CDR3 is TGTGCCAGCAGCCATTCTAGCGGGAGTAGGACCGGGGAGCTGTTTTTT.

This clone was counted ten times or more. This may come from a read error, since a much larger clone is one base off. The CDR3 sequence: CSVLYRGNQPQHF. The CDR3 nucleotides are TGCAGTGTTCTATACAGGGGCAATCAGCCCCAGCATTTT. This rearrangement joins TRBV20-1 to TRBJ1-5; D possibly corresponds to TRBD1 (6 bases). The CDR3 has 13 residues. Per the germline V gene, CDR1 is DFQATT and CDR2 is SNEGSKA (reference sequence). The ends were cut back, 7 bases at V and 2 bases at J, with 12 bases in the middle.

This clone is medium-sized within its sample. This chain links TRBV6-2 or TRBV6-3 with TRBJ2-5; possible D gene TRBD2, 7 bases. Trimming shortened V by 5 bases and J by 5 bases, and 15 bases separated the two germline ends. This CDR3 is built from 14 residues. The germline CDR1 and CDR2 sequences are MNHEY and SVGEGT. The CDR3 here is CASSVPGGRETQYF. CDR3 nucleotides: TGTGCCAGCAGTGTCCCCGGGGGGCGGGAGACCCAGTACTTC.

This clone ranks as medium-sized (0.01 to 0.1%). This chain links TRBV20-1 with TRBJ1-1, with D unclear. Germline lookup yields CDR1 DFQATT and CDR2 SNEGSKA (reference sequence). Trimming removed 2 bases at V and 3 bases at J, with 13 bases between. The CDR3 totals 14 residues. The CDR3 here is CSARRHKIYTEAFF. CDR3 nucleotide sequence: TGCAGTGCTAGACGCCACAAGATTTACACTGAAGCTTTCTTT.

This clone counts as medium-sized. J is TRBJ1-5 and V is TRBV20-1; D is unclear. There are 12 residues in the CDR3. Germline values: CDR1 DFQATT, CDR2 SNEGSKA (reference sequence). Trimming left V 1 base short and J 7 bases short, with 8 bases between. The CDR3 region has the DNA TGCAGTGCTAGAGTCTCACTCCAGCCCCAGCATTTT. It specifies CSARVSLQPQHF.

This chain uses TRBV28 with TRBJ2-7; the D gene is possibly TRBD1 (6 bases). V gave up 10 bases and J gave up 4 bases, with 11 bases separating them. From germline, CDR1 is MDHEN and CDR2 SYDVKM. CDR3 length: 11 amino acids. Here the CDR3 DNA reads TGTGCCACGGGCAGGGGTTACGAGCAGTACTTC. Translated, it gives CATGRGYEQYF.